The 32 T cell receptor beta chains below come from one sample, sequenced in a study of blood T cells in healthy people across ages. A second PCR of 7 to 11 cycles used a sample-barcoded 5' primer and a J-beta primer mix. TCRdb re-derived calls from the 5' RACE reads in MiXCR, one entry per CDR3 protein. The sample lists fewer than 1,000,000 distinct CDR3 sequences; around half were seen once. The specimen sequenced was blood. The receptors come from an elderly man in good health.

CDR3 nucleotide sequence: TGCAGTCCCCAAACGGACCTCTACGAGCAGTACTTC. Translated: CSPQTDLYEQYF. This chain links TRBV20-1 with TRBJ2-7; D gene unclear. The V end was cut by 8 bases, the J end by 3 bases, with 14 bases between. CDR3 length equals 12 residues. Germline assignment: CDR1 DFQATT and CDR2 SNEGSKA (reference sequence).

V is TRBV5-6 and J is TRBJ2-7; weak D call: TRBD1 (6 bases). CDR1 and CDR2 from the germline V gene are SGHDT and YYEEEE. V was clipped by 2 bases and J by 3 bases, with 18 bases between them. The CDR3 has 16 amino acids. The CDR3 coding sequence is TGTGCCAGCAGCTTTCGTACAGGGCCTCCATTCTACGAGCAGTACTTC. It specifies CASSFRTGPPFYEQYF.

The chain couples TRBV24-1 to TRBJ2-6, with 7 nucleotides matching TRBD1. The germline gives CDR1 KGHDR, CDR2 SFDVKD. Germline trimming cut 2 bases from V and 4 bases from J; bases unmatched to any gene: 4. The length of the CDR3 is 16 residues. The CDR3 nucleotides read TGTGCCACCAGTGATTCGACAGGGACCGGGGCCAACGTCCTGACTTTC. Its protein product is CATSDSTGTGANVLTF.

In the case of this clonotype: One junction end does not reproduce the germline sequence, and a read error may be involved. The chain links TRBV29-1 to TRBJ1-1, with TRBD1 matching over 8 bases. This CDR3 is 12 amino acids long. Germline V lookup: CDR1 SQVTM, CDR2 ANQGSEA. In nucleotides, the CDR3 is TGCAGCGGCACGACAGGGGCGGCTGAAACTTTCTTT. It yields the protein CSGTTGAAETFF. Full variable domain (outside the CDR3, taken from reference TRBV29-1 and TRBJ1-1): SAVISQKPSRDICQRGTSLTIQCQVDSQVTMMFWYRQQPGQSLTLIATANQGSEATYESGFVIDKFPISRPNLTFSTLTVSNMSPEDSSIYLCSGTTGAAETFFGQGTRLTVV.

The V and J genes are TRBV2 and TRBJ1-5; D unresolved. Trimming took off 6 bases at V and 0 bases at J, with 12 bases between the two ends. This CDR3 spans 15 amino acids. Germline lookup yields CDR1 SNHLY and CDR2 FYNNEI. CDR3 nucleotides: TGTGCCAGCAGGGACGGAGCCGGTAGCAATCAGCCCCAGCATTTT. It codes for CASRDGAGSNQPQHF.

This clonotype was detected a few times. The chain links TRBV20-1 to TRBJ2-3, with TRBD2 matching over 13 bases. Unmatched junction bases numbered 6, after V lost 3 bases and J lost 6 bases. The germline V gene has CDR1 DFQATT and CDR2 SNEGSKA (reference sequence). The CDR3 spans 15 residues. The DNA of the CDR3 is TGCAGTGCTAGTTGGACTAGCGGGAGACTCGATACGCAGTATTTT. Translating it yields CSASWTSGRLDTQYF.

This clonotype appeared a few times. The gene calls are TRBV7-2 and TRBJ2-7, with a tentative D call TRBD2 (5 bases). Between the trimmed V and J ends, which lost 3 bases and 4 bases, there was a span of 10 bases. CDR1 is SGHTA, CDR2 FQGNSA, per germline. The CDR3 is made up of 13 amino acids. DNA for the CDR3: TGTGCCAGCAGCTTTTCCGAGGGTTACGAGCAGTACTTC. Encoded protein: CASSFSEGYEQYF.

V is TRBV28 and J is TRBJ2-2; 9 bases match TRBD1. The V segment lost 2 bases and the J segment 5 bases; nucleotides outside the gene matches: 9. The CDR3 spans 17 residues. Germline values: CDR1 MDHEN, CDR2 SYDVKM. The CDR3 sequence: CASSLMGQGRRTGELFF. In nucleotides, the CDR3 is TGTGCCAGCAGTTTAATGGGACAGGGCCGGCGAACCGGGGAGCTGTTTTTT.

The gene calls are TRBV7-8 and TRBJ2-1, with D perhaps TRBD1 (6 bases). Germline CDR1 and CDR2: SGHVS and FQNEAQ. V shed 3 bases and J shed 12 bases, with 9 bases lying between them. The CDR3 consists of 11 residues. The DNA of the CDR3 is TGTGCCAGCAGCTTTAGCAGGGGGCAGTTCTTC. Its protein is CASSFSRGQFF.

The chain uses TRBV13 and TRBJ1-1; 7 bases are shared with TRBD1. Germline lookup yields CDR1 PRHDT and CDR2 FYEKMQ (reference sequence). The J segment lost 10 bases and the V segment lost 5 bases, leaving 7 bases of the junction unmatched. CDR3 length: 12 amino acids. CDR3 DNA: TGTGCCAGCAGCAGCAGGGGGTTGGGAGCTTTCTTT. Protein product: CASSSRGLGAFF.

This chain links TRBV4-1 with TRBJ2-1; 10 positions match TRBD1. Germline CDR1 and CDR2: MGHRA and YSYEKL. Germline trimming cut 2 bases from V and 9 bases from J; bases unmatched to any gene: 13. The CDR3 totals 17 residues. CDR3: CASSQSSGQGLHGEQFF. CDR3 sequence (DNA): TGCGCCAGCAGCCAATCTTCGGGACAGGGGTTGCATGGTGAGCAGTTCTTC.

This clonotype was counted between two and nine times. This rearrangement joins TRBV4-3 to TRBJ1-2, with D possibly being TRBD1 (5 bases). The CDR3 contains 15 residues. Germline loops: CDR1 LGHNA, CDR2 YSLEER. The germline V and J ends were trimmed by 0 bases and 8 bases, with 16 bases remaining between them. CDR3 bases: TGCGCCAGCAGCCAAGATGGGCAGGGTAGTCGAGGCTACACCTTC. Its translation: CASSQDGQGSRGYTF.

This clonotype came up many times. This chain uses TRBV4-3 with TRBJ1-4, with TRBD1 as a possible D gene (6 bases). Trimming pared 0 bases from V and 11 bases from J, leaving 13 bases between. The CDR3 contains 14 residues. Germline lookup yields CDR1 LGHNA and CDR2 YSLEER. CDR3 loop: CASSQERSGGKLFF. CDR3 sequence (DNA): TGCGCCAGCAGCCAAGAGAGGAGCGGGGGCAAACTGTTTTTT.

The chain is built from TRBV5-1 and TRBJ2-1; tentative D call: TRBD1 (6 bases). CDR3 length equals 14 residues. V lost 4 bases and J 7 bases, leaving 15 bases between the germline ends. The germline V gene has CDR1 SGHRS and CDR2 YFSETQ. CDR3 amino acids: CASSRRAGENEQFF. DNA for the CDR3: TGCGCCAGCAGCCGGCGGGCAGGGGAGAATGAGCAGTTCTTC. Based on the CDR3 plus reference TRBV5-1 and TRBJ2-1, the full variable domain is KAGVTQTPRYLIKTRGQQVTLSCSPISGHRSVSWYQQTPGQGLQFLFEYFSETQRNKGNFPGRFSGRQFSNSRSEMNVSTLELGDSALYLCASSRRAGENEQFFGPGTRLTVL.

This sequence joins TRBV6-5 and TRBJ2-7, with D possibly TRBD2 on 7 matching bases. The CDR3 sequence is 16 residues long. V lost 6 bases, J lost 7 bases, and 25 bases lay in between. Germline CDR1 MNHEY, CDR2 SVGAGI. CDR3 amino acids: CASSPIGLEPRGEQYF. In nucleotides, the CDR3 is TGTGCCAGCAGCCCCATCGGACTAGAACCCAGGGGTGAGCAGTACTTC.

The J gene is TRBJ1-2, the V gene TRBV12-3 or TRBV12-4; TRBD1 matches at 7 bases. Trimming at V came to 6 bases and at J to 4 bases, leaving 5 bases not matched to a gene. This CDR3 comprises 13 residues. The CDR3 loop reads CASSRDSLYGYTF. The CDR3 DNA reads TGTGCCAGCAGCAGGGACAGCCTCTATGGCTACACCTTC.

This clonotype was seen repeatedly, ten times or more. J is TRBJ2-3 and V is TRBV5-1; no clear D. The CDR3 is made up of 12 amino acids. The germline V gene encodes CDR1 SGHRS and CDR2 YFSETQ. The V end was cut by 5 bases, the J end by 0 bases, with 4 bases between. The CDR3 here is CASRESTDTQYF. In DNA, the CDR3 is TGCGCCAGCAGGGAGAGCACAGATACGCAGTATTTT.

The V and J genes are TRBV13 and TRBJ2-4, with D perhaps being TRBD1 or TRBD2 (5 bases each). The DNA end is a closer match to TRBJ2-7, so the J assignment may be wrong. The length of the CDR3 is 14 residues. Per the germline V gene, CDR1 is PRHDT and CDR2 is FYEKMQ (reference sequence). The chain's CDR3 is CASSLAVRGYEQYF. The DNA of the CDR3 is TGTGCCAGCAGCTTAGCTGTGAGGGGTTACGAGCAGTACTTC.

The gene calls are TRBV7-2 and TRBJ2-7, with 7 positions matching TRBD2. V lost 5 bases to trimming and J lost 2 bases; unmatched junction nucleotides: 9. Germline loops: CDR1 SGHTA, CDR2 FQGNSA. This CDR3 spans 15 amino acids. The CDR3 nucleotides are TGTGCCAGCAGCCAGTCAGCGGGGAGGACCTACGAGCAGTACTTC. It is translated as CASSQSAGRTYEQYF.

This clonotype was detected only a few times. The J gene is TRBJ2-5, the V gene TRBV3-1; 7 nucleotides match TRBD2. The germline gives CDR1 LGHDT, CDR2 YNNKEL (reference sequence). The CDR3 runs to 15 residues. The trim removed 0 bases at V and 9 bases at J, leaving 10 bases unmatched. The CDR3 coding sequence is TGTGCCAGCAGCCAAGAAAGGACTAGACCCCCGGCCCAGTACTTC. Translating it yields CASSQERTRPPAQYF.

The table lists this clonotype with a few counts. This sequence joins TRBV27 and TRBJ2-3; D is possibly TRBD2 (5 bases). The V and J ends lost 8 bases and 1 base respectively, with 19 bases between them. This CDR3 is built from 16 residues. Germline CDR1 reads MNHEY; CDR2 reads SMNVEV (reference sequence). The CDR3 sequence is CASRPTGSRGTDTQYF. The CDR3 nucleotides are TGTGCCAGCCGACCTACGGGGTCCCGGGGCACAGATACGCAGTATTTT.

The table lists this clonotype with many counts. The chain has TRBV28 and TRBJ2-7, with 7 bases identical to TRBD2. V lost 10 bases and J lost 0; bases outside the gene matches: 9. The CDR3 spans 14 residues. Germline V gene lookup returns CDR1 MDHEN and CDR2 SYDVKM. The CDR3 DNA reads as TGTGCCATCCAATCCGGGACTAACTCCTACGAGCAGTACTTC. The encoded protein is CAIQSGTNSYEQYF.

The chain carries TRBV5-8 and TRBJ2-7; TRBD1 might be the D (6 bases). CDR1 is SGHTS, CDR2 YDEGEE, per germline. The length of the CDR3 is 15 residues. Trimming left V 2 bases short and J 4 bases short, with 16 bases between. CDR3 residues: CASSFSDSPGYEQYF. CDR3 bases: TGTGCCAGCAGCTTTTCGGACAGTCCGGGTTACGAGCAGTACTTC. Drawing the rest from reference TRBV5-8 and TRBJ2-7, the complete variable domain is EAGVTQSPTHLIKTRGQQATLRCSPISGHTSVYWYQQALGLGLQFLLWYDEGEERNRGNFPPRFSGRQFPNYSSELNVNALELEDSALYLCASSFSDSPGYEQYFGPGTRLTVT.

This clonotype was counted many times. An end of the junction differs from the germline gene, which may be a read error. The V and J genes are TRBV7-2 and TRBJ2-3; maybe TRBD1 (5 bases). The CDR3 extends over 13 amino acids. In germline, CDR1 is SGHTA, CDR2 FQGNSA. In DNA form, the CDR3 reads TGCGCCAGCAGCTTGGACAACACAGATACGCAGTATTTT. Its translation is CASSLDNTDTQYF.

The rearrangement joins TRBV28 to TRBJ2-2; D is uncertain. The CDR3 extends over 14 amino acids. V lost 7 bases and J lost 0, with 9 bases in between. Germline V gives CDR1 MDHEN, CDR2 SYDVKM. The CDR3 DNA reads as TGTGCCAGCAAACGGATCGCGAACACCGGGGAGCTGTTTTTT. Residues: CASKRIANTGELFF. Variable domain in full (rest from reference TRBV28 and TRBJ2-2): DVKVTQSSRYLVKRTGEKVFLECVQDMDHENMFWYRQDPGLGLRLIYFSYDVKMKEKGDIPEGYSVSREKKERFSLILESASTNQTSMYLCASKRIANTGELFFGEGSRLTVL.

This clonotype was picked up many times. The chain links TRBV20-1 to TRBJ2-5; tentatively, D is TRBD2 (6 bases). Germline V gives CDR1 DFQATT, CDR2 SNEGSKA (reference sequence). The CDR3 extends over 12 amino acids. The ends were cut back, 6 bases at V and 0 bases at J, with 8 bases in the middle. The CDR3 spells CSAQRDQETQYF. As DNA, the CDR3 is TGCAGTGCCCAGCGGGACCAAGAGACCCAGTACTTC.

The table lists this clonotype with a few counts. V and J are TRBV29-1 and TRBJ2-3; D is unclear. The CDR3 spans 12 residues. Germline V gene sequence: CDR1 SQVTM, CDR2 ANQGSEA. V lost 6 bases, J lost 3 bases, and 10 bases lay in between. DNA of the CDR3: TGCAGCGTAGGGAAATCTACAGATACGCAGTATTTT. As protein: CSVGKSTDTQYF.

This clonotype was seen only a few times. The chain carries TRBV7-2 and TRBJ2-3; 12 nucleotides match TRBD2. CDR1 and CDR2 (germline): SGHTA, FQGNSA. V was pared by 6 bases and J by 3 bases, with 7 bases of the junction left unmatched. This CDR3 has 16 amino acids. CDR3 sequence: CASRWTSGALTDTQYF. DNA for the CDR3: TGTGCCAGCAGATGGACTAGCGGGGCCCTTACAGATACGCAGTATTTT.

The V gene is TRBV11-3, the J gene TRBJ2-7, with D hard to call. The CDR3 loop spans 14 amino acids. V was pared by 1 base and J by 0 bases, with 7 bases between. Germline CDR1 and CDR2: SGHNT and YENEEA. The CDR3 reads CASSLVVSSYEQYF. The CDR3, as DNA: TGTGCCAGCAGCTTAGTAGTAAGCTCCTACGAGCAGTACTTC.

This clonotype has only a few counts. CDR3 sequence (DNA): TGTGCCACCAGCAGAGATCAAGGGGATTCACCCCTCCACTTT. It translates to CATSRDQGDSPLHF. The chain combines TRBV15 with TRBJ1-6; a possible D gene is TRBD1 (5 bases). CDR3 length equals 14 residues. V was clipped by 0 bases and J by 8 bases, with 8 bases between them. From germline, CDR1 is LNHNV and CDR2 YYDKDF (reference sequence).

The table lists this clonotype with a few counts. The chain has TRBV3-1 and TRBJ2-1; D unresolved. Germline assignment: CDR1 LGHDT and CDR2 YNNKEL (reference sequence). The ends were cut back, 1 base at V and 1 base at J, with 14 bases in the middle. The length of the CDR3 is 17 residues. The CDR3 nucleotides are TGTGCCAGCAGCCAAGGCTTGGGTCTTGGTTCCTACAATGAGCAGTTCTTC. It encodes CASSQGLGLGSYNEQFF.

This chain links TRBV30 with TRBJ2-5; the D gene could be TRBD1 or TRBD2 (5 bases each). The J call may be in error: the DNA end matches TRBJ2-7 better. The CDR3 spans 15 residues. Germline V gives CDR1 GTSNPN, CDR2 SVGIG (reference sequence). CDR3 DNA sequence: TGTGCCTGGAGCCGCCGGGGCAGGGAGTTCAACGAGCAGTACTTC. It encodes CAWSRRGREFNEQYF.